The next 17 T cell receptor beta chains were all read from a single sample in a study of T cell responses to AZD1222 COVID-19 vaccine. Here immunoSEQ multiplex PCR was the method, and the copy in TCRdb shows in-frame clones only, minus some. Of roughly 250,000 clones listed, more than 85% were seen once; the top ten hold around 0.6%. Sequenced material: peripheral blood, taken on day 0 of AZD1222 vaccination. The receptors were sampled from an adult in good health.

The chain has TRBV5-1 and TRBJ1-5, with unresolved D. V lost 4 bases, J lost 5 bases, and 10 bases lay in between. CDR1 SGHRS and CDR2 YFSETQ come from the germline V gene. The CDR3 totals 13 residues. The CDR3 is CASSMNLDQPQHF. The CDR3 nucleotides read TGCGCCAGCAGCATGAACCTTGATCAGCCCCAGCATTTT.

The V and J genes are TRBV19 and TRBJ1-6; no firm D call. The CDR3 length is 16 residues. Trimming cost V 4 bases and J 7 bases, with 17 bases left between them. Germline V gene data show CDR1 as LNHDA and CDR2 as SQIVND (reference sequence). CDR3 DNA sequence: TGTGCCAGTAGTAGCACCGGGCTACTTGGGAATTCACCCCTCCACTTT. This codes for CASSSTGLLGNSPLHF.

This chain connects TRBV19 to TRBJ2-1; D unclear. The germline V gene encodes CDR1 LNHDA and CDR2 SQIVND (reference sequence). V was clipped by 6 bases and J by 6 bases, with 12 bases between them. This CDR3 is built from 13 residues. In DNA, the CDR3 is TGTGCCAGTAGCCTCGGGCCCAGCAATGAGCAGTTCTTC. This gives the protein CASSLGPSNEQFF. Full variable domain (remainder filled in from reference TRBV19 and TRBJ2-1): DGGITQSPKYLFRKEGQNVTLSCEQNLNHDAMYWYRQDPGQGLRLIYYSQIVNDFQKGDIAEGYSVSREKKESFPLTVTSAQKNPTAFYLCASSLGPSNEQFFGPGTRLTVL.

The chain uses TRBV4-1 and TRBJ2-1, with 7 bases lining up with TRBD2. With V trimmed by 3 bases and J by 2 bases, 4 bases remained unmatched. The CDR3 runs to 15 residues. CDR1 MGHRA and CDR2 YSYEKL come from the germline V gene. The CDR3 is CASSHPGLTYNEQFF. CDR3 nucleotide sequence: TGCGCCAGCAGCCACCCGGGACTAACCTACAATGAGCAGTTCTTC.

V and J are TRBV2 and TRBJ2-7; the match to TRBD2 covers 9 bases. V lost 1 base to trimming and J lost 3 bases; unmatched junction nucleotides: 4. Germline V lookup: CDR1 SNHLY, CDR2 FYNNEI. The CDR3 is 15 amino acids. CDR3 sequence (DNA): TGTGCCAGCAGTGAAGGCCTAGCGGGGAACTACGAGCAGTACTTC. It encodes CASSEGLAGNYEQYF.

The CDR3 DNA reads as TGTGCCAGCAGCCCCACCGGCCCAGGGGGAGGCGAGCAGTACTTC. As protein: CASSPTGPGGGEQYF. This sequence joins TRBV7-2 and TRBJ2-7, with a weak D call TRBD1 (7 bases). CDR1 and CDR2 from the germline V gene are SGHTA and FQGNSA. V was cut by 5 bases and J by 6 bases, with 20 bases left in between. The CDR3 has 15 residues.

J is TRBJ2-3 and V is TRBV15; the D gene is possibly TRBD1 (6 bases). Per the germline V gene, CDR1 is LNHNV and CDR2 is YYDKDF (reference sequence). Deletions cut 4 bases from V and 2 bases from J, with 13 bases between. This CDR3 is built from 15 residues. This chain's CDR3 is CATSKWTVPTDTQYF. The DNA of the CDR3 is TGTGCCACCAGCAAATGGACAGTCCCCACAGATACGCAGTATTTT.

The chain recombines TRBV7-5 with TRBJ1-5. TRBV7-5 constitutes a pseudogene. The CDR3 contains 12 residues. The CDR3 loop reads CARSEGPQPQHF. In nucleotides, the CDR3 is TGTGCCAGAAGCGAGGGTCCACAGCCCCAGCATTTT.

The V gene is TRBV4-3, the J gene TRBJ1-3; perhaps TRBD1 as D (6 bases). Germline CDR1 reads LGHNA; CDR2 reads YSLEER. Between the trimmed V and J ends, which lost 0 bases and 0 bases, there was a span of 9 bases. This CDR3 is built from 16 residues. The CDR3 sequence: CASSQEIRGSGNTIYF. The CDR3 bases are TGCGCCAGCAGCCAAGAGATCAGGGGCTCTGGAAACACCATATATTTT.

J is TRBJ1-1 and V is TRBV6-6; 8 bases are shared with TRBD1. The CDR3 has 13 residues. V trimming: 8 bases; J trimming: 5 bases; junction bases outside the gene matches: 7. Germline V CDR1 and CDR2: MNHNY, SVGAGI (reference sequence). Written as DNA, the CDR3 is TGTGCCAGCTCCAGGACAGGGAGAACTGAAGCTTTCTTT. It yields the protein CASSRTGRTEAFF.

This chain connects TRBV6-5 to TRBJ2-5, with D maybe TRBD1 (6 bases). Germline CDR1 reads MNHEY; CDR2 reads SVGAGI. This CDR3 spans 15 amino acids. Trimming shortened V by 0 bases and J by 5 bases, and 13 bases separated the two germline ends. The CDR3 reads CASSYSVGGWETQYF. In nucleotides, the CDR3 is TGTGCCAGCAGTTACTCGGTTGGGGGCTGGGAGACCCAGTACTTC.

This clone was seen once. The rearrangement uses TRBV9 and TRBJ2-7; TRBD1 might be the D (6 bases). V was shortened by 0 bases and J by 3 bases, with 13 bases between the two germline ends. The CDR3 is made up of 15 amino acids. Germline V lookup: CDR1 SGDLS, CDR2 YYNGEE. The CDR3, as DNA: TGTGCCAGCAGCGTAGGGGCAGGGGATATCTACGAGCAGTACTTC. Its protein product is CASSVGAGDIYEQYF.

This sequence joins TRBV29-1 and TRBJ1-1, with a tentative D call TRBD1 (5 bases). Trimming removed 4 bases at V and 3 bases at J, with 12 bases between. This CDR3 region has 13 residues. CDR1 is SQVTM, CDR2 ANQGSEA, per germline. CDR3 in DNA: TGCAGCGTTGCCAAAAGAGGGGACACTGAAGCTTTCTTT. This encodes CSVAKRGDTEAFF. Using reference TRBV29-1 and TRBJ1-1 for the parts outside the CDR3, the full variable domain is SAVISQKPSRDICQRGTSLTIQCQVDSQVTMMFWYRQQPGQSLTLIATANQGSEATYESGFVIDKFPISRPNLTFSTLTVSNMSPEDSSIYLCSVAKRGDTEAFFGQGTRLTVV.

The chain couples TRBV9 to TRBJ1-2; D unresolved. V lost 4 bases and J lost 3, with 10 bases in between. This CDR3 is 13 amino acids long. Germline V CDR1 and CDR2: SGDLS, YYNGEE. CDR3 loop: CASSLGGDYGYTF. DNA of the CDR3: TGTGCCAGCAGCTTAGGCGGGGACTATGGCTACACCTTC. Filled out from reference TRBV9 and TRBJ1-2, the complete variable domain reads DSGVTQTPKHLITATGQRVTLRCSPRSGDLSVYWYQQSLDQGLQFLIQYYNGEERAKGNILERFSAQQFPDLHSELNLSSLELGDSALYFCASSLGGDYGYTFGSGTRLTVV.

The chain couples TRBV6-5 to TRBJ1-2; no clear D gene. The CDR3 loop spans 13 amino acids. Trimming pared 7 bases from V and 7 bases from J, leaving 16 bases between. CDR1 and CDR2 (germline): MNHEY, SVGAGI. The CDR3 sequence: CASKRPGSSGYTF. CDR3 DNA sequence: TGTGCCAGCAAGCGGCCGGGATCATCTGGCTACACCTTC.

This chain joins TRBV23-1 and TRBJ1-2, with TRBD1 matching over 7 bases. TRBV23-1 has ORF status, its function being uncertain. V lost 0 bases and J lost 4; bases outside the gene matches: 11. The CDR3 extends over 17 amino acids. The CDR3 protein is CASSQSGQPGVSYGYTF. The CDR3 DNA is TGCGCCAGCAGTCAATCGGGACAGCCGGGGGTTAGCTATGGCTACACCTTC.

The V gene is TRBV9, the J gene TRBJ2-7, with D possibly TRBD1 on 6 matching bases. The CDR3 contains 14 residues. V lost 0 bases, J lost 3 bases, and 10 bases lay in between. Per the germline V gene, CDR1 is SGDLS and CDR2 is YYNGEE. The CDR3 here is CASSVGAGDYEQYF. CDR3 DNA sequence: TGTGCCAGCAGCGTAGGGGCAGGGGACTACGAGCAGTACTTC. The variable domain in full, with the rest retrieved from reference TRBV9 and TRBJ2-7, is DSGVTQTPKHLITATGQRVTLRCSPRSGDLSVYWYQQSLDQGLQFLIQYYNGEERAKGNILERFSAQQFPDLHSELNLSSLELGDSALYFCASSVGAGDYEQYFGPGTRLTVT.